This TCR beta chain was sequenced for a study of blood T cell repertoires in COVID-19. Sequenced by immunoSEQ multiplex PCR; TCRdb stores in-frame clones only, minus some. The data hold some 300,000 clones, with about nine tenths observed a single time. The CDR3 extends over 16 amino acids. V was pared by 3 bases and J by 4 bases, with 7 bases of the junction left unmatched. Germline lookup yields CDR1 LNHDA and CDR2 SQIVND (reference sequence). The V and J genes are TRBV19 and TRBJ1-4; 8 bases match TRBD1. This receptor was taken from a woman aged 45-65 years who had been exposed to COVID-19. Sequenced input: PBMCs or T cells enriched from blood (not recorded which). The CDR3 is CASSIRTGTRNEKLFF. The DNA for the CDR3 is TGTGCCAGTAGTATCCGGACAGGGACCCGTAATGAAAAACTGTTTTTT.